This TCR beta chain emerged from a study of blood T cell repertoires in COVID-19. Overall study: There were acute and convalescent COVID-19 samples, and they came from the United States, Italy and Spain. Sample material is recorded as cDNA or gDNA derived from T cells, B-cell-depleted T cells, or PBMCs.

This CDR3 has 14 amino acids. V dropped 3 bases and J dropped 0; count of bases not matched to a gene: 1. Germline lookup yields CDR1 MNHEY and CDR2 SMNVEV (reference sequence). This clone showed up just once. Per the study methods: Cell counts per sample came from amplifying reference gene primers. TCRdb's copy holds only in-frame clones and misses some; the assay was immunoSEQ multiplex PCR. The V and J calls and clone size are taken from that table; D and trimming were inferred from the DNA. The sample yields approximately 210,000 clones, about 91% seen once. The clonotype originates from a man aged 25 to 45 with acute or convalescent COVID-19. Material for sequencing was peripheral blood. The V call is TRBV27, the J call TRBJ2-5; 7 positions match TRBD1. CDR3 nucleotide sequence: TGTGCCAGCAGTTTGGGACAGAACCAAGAGACCCAGTACTTC. Translating gives CASSLGQNQETQYF.